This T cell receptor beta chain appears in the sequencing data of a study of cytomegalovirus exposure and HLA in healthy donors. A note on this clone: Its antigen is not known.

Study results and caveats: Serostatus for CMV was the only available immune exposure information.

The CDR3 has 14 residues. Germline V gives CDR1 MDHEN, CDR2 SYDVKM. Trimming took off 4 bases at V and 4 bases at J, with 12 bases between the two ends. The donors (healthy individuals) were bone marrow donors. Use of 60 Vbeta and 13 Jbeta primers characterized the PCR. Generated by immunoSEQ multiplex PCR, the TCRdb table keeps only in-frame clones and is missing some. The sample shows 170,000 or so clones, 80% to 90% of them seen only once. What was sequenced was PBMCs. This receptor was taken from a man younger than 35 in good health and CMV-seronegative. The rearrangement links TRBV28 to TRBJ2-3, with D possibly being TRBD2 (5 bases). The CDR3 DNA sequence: TGTGCCAGCAGTTCTGGACTGAGGGCAGATACGCAGTATTTT. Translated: CASSSGLRADTQYF.